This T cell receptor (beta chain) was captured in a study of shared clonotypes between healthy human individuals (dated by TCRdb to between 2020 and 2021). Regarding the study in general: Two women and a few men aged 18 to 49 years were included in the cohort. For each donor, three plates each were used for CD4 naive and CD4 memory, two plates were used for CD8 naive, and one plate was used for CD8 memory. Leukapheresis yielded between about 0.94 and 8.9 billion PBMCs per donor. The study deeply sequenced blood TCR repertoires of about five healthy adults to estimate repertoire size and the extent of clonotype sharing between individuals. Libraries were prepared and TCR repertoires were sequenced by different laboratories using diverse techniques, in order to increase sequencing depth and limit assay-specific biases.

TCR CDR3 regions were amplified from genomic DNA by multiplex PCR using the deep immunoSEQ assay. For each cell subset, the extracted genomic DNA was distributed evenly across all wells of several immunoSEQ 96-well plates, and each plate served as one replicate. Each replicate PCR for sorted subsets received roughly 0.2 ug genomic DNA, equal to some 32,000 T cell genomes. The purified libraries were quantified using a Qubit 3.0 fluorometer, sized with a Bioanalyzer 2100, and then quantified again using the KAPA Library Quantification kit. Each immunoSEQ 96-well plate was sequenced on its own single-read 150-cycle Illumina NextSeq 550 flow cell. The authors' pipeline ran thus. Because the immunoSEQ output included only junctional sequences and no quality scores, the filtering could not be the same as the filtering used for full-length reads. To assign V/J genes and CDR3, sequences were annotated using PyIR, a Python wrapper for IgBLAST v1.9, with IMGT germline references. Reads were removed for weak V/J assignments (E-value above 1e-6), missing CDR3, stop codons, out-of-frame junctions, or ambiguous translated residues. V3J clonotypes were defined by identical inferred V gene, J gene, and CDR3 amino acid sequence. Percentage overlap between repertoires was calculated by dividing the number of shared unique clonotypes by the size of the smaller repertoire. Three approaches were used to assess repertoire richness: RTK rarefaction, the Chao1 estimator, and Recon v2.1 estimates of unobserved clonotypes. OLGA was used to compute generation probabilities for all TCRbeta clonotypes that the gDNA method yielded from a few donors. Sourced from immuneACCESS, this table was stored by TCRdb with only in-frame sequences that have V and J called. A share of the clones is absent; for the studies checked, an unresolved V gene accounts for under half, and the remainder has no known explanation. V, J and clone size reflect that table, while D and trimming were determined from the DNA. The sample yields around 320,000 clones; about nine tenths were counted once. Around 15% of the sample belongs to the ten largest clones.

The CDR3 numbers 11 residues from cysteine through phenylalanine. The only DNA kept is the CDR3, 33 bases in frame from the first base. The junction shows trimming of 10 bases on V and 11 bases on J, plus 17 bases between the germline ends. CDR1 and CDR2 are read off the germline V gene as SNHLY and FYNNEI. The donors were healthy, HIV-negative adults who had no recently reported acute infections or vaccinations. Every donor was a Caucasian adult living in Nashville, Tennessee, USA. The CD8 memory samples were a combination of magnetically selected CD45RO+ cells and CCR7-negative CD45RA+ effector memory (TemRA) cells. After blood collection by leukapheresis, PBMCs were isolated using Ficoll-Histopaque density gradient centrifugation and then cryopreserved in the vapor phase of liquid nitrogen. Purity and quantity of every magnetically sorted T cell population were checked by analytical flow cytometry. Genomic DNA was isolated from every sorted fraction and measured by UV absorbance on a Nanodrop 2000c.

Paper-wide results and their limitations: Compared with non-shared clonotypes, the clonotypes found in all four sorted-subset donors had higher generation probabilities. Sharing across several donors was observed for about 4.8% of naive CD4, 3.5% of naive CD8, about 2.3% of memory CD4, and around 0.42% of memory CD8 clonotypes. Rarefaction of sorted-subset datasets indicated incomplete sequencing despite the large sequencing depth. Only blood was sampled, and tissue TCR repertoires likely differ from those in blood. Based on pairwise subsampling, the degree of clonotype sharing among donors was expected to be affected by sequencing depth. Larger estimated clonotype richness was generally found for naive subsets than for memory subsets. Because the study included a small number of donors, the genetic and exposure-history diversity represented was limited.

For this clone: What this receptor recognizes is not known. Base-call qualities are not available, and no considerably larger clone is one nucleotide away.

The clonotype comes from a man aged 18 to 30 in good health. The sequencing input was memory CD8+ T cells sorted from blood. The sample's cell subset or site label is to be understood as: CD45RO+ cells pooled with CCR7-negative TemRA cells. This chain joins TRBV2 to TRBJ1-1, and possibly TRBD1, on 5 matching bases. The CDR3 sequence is CANIKGRWAFF. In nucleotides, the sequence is TGTGCCAACATAAAGGGGAGGTGGGCTTTCTTT.